The 24 T cell receptor beta chains listed next were all sequenced from one sample in a study of shared clonotypes between healthy human individuals. Libraries were prepared by immunoSEQ multiplex PCR; TCRdb keeps only in-frame clonotypes and omits some of them. The sample has about 980,000 clones, around three quarters seen once. Sample: memory CD4+ T cells sorted from blood. Noted subset: CD45RA-negative fraction. The source is a man in his late teens or twenties in good health.

CDR3 sequence (DNA): TGTGCCAGCAGTGAAACAGGGCATCAGCCCCAGCATTTT. Protein: CASSETGHQPQHF. The rearrangement joins TRBV6-4 to TRBJ1-5, with TRBD1 as a possible D gene (6 bases). Trimming cost V 3 bases and J 5 bases, with 8 bases left between them. The CDR3 has 13 amino acids. Germline V gene data show CDR1 as MRHNA and CDR2 as SNTAGT.

In its sample, this clone was seen a few times. DNA for the CDR3: TGTGCCAGCAGCCAAGCAGGCTCAGCGGGGGATCCCTACAATGAGCAGTTCTTC. Translating gives CASSQAGSAGDPYNEQFF. This sequence joins TRBV4-2 and TRBJ2-1; 8 bases align to TRBD2. V was pared by 1 base and J by 2 bases, with 10 bases of the junction left unmatched. CDR1 LGHNA and CDR2 YNFKEQ come from the germline V gene. The CDR3 is 18 amino acids.

The chain couples TRBV5-4 to TRBJ2-7; the match to TRBD1 covers 9 bases. V was pared by 4 bases and J by 2 bases, with 7 bases of the junction left unmatched. CDR1 and CDR2 from the germline V gene are SGHNT and YYREEE (reference sequence). This CDR3 is built from 15 residues. As DNA, the CDR3 is TGTGCCAGCAGCGCGAGTGGGACAGGGCCCTACGAGCAGTACTTC. Protein: CASSASGTGPYEQYF.

The table lists this clone with a count of one. The chain has TRBV15 and TRBJ2-3, with 9 nucleotides matching TRBD2. Trimming cost V 8 bases and J 6 bases; bases outside gene matches: 6. Per the germline V gene, CDR1 is LNHNV and CDR2 is YYDKDF (reference sequence). The CDR3 contains 13 residues. The CDR3, as DNA: TGTGCCACCGCCGGGGCGGGGGGGGATACGCAGTATTTT. Its protein product is CATAGAGGDTQYF.

This sequence joins TRBV25-1 and TRBJ1-5; D might be TRBD1 (5 bases). Per germline, CDR1 MGHDK and CDR2 SYGVNS. The CDR3 has 12 residues. V was shortened by 9 bases and J by 8 bases, with 14 bases between the two germline ends. In DNA form, the CDR3 reads TGTGCCAGTTCGAGTGGAGGGGAGCCCCAGCATTTT. It specifies CASSSGGEPQHF.

The chain carries TRBV5-6 and TRBJ2-1, with D possibly TRBD2 on 6 matching bases. This CDR3 has 15 amino acids. V shed 6 bases and J shed 7 bases, with 20 bases lying between them. Germline CDR1 is SGHDT and CDR2 is YYEEEE. CDR3 nucleotides: TGTGCCAGCATCAGGAGGTCCTTCGGAGGGAATGAGCAGTTCTTC. Translation gives CASIRRSFGGNEQFF.

In nucleotides, the CDR3 is TGTGCCAGCATTCCGGGACAGGGTCGTTATGGCTACACCTTC. It translates to CASIPGQGRYGYTF. The chain uses TRBV6-6 and TRBJ1-2; 9 bases map to TRBD1. Germline loops: CDR1 MNHNY, CDR2 SVGAGI (reference sequence). J lost 5 bases, V lost 7 bases, and 8 bases had no gene match. This CDR3 region has 14 residues.

The rearrangement joins TRBV5-1 to TRBJ2-5; D tentatively reads TRBD1 or TRBD2 (5 bases each). The germline V and J ends were trimmed by 0 bases and 4 bases, with 13 bases remaining between them. The CDR3 has 15 amino acids. Germline V CDR1 and CDR2: SGHRS, YFSETQ. CDR3 sequence (DNA): TGCGCCAGCAGCTTGGGGGACCTGATGTTAGAGACCCAGTACTTC. This codes for CASSLGDLMLETQYF.

The chain links TRBV18 to TRBJ1-5; the D gene is possibly TRBD1 (5 bases). Germline V gene sequence: CDR1 KGHSH, CDR2 LQKENI. The CDR3 totals 12 residues. V lost 4 bases to trimming and J lost 7 bases, with 8 bases between them. The CDR3 protein is CASSLGGQPQHF. CDR3 nucleotide sequence: TGTGCCAGCTCACTCGGGGGGCAGCCCCAGCATTTT.

This clone was counted between two and nine times. The chain couples TRBV30 to TRBJ1-2; D is unclear. The CDR3 has 15 amino acids. In germline, CDR1 is GTSNPN, CDR2 SVGIG (reference sequence). Trimming pared 5 bases from V and 1 base from J, leaving 17 bases between. The CDR3 protein is CAWSTTGGSNYGYTF. The CDR3 coding sequence is TGTGCCTGGTCAACAACCGGAGGGAGTAACTATGGCTACACCTTC.

The chain has TRBV29-1 and TRBJ1-2; a possible D gene is TRBD1 (5 bases). Germline CDR1 reads SQVTM; CDR2 reads ANQGSEA. The CDR3 runs 13 residues. V lost 0 bases and J 8 bases, leaving 13 bases between the germline ends. CDR3 sequence (DNA): TGCAGCGTTGAAGATAGGAGGGGAGGGGGCTACACCTTC. It specifies CSVEDRRGGGYTF.

The genes are TRBV4-1 and TRBJ2-2; TRBD2 might be the D (5 bases). The germline V and J ends were trimmed by 0 bases and 6 bases, with 17 bases remaining between them. Germline CDR1 MGHRA, CDR2 YSYEKL. The CDR3 length is 17 residues. This chain's CDR3 is CASSQDMGEGYAGELFF. Written as DNA, the CDR3 is TGCGCCAGCAGCCAAGACATGGGAGAAGGGTATGCCGGGGAGCTGTTTTTT.

This rearrangement joins TRBV6-6 to TRBJ1-2; 11 positions agree with TRBD1. The V segment lost 1 base and the J segment 3 bases; nucleotides outside the gene matches: 1. The length of the CDR3 is 15 residues. Germline assignment: CDR1 MNHNY and CDR2 SVGAGI (reference sequence). CDR3 coding DNA: TGTGCCAGCAGTTACTGGGGACAGGGGGACTATGGCTACACCTTC. Encoded protein: CASSYWGQGDYGYTF.

This rearrangement joins TRBV11-2 to TRBJ1-6; 8 positions match TRBD1. Trimming took 4 bases from V and 9 from J; bases not matched to a gene: 5. CDR1 and CDR2 from the germline V gene are SGHAT and FQNNGV. The CDR3 contains 14 residues. CDR3: CASSWDRTISPLHF. The CDR3 bases are TGTGCCAGCAGCTGGGACAGGACCATTTCACCCCTCCACTTT.

This chain joins TRBV5-1 and TRBJ2-6; D is undetermined. V lost 0 bases to trimming and J lost 1 base, with 5 bases between them. Germline values: CDR1 SGHRS, CDR2 YFSETQ. The length of the CDR3 is 15 residues. CDR3 residues: CASSLARSGANVLTF. The CDR3 DNA is TGCGCCAGCAGCTTGGCGAGGTCTGGGGCCAACGTCCTGACTTTC.

The rearrangement uses TRBV27 and TRBJ2-7, with TRBD2 matching 9 bases. V lost 6 bases and J lost 7; bases outside the gene matches: 22. Germline CDR1 is MNHEY and CDR2 is SMNVEV (reference sequence). This CDR3 region has 18 residues. CDR3 amino acids: CASRNSGRGLGGFYEQYF. The DNA for the CDR3 is TGTGCCAGCAGAAATAGCGGGAGAGGACTGGGGGGATTCTATGAGCAGTACTTC.

This clone was detected a few times. The chain has TRBV7-8 and TRBJ1-3; weak D call: TRBD1 (6 bases). The germline V and J ends were trimmed by 8 bases and 0 bases, with 11 bases remaining between them. CDR3 length equals 14 residues. Germline V gene sequence: CDR1 SGHVS, CDR2 FQNEAQ. In DNA, the CDR3 is TGTGCCAGCGGTGACAGGATCTCTGGAAACACCATATATTTT. Its translation is CASGDRISGNTIYF.

This chain connects TRBV18 to TRBJ2-2; D possibly matches TRBD1 or TRBD2 (5 bases each). Trimming shortened V by 0 bases and J by 3 bases, and 8 bases separated the two germline ends. The CDR3 totals 15 residues. Germline V gene data show CDR1 as KGHSH and CDR2 as LQKENI. CDR3 loop: CASSPPGTHTGELFF. DNA for the CDR3: TGTGCCAGCTCACCACCTGGGACCCACACCGGGGAGCTGTTTTTT. The entire variable domain, with the rest obtained from reference TRBV18 and TRBJ2-2, is as follows: NAGVMQNPRHLVRRRGQEARLRCSPMKGHSHVYWYRQLPEEGLKFMVYLQKENIIDESGMPKERFSAEFPKEGPSILRIQQVVRGDSAAYFCASSPPGTHTGELFFGEGSRLTVL.

The V call is TRBV27, the J call TRBJ1-5; no firm D call. V was pared by 0 bases and J by 2 bases, with 11 bases between. The germline gives CDR1 MNHEY, CDR2 SMNVEV (reference sequence). This CDR3 comprises 16 residues. The CDR3 reads CASSLSRPRGNQPQHF. DNA of the CDR3: TGTGCCAGCAGTTTATCACGGCCAAGGGGCAATCAGCCCCAGCATTTT.

This clone was seen a few times. The chain couples TRBV14 to TRBJ2-2, with D perhaps matching TRBD2 (6 bases). The length of the CDR3 is 13 residues. The V gene lost 3 bases and the J gene lost 8 bases, with 10 bases spanning the gap. Germline V CDR1 and CDR2: SGHDN, FVKESK. The CDR3 here is CASSQPAGGELFF. Written as DNA, the CDR3 is TGTGCCAGCAGCCAGCCGGCGGGGGGGGAGCTGTTTTTT.

The chain joins TRBV28 to TRBJ2-7; D is uncertain. Trimming shortened V by 2 bases and J by 0 bases, and 5 bases separated the two germline ends. This CDR3 comprises 13 residues. Per the germline V gene, CDR1 is MDHEN and CDR2 is SYDVKM. The CDR3 DNA sequence: TGTGCCAGCAGTTTAACCCCCTCCTACGAGCAGTACTTC. The encoded protein is CASSLTPSYEQYF.

The V and J genes are TRBV7-9 and TRBJ2-7; D is possibly TRBD2 (5 bases). The CDR3 contains 13 residues. Trimming left V 2 bases short and J 6 bases short, with 11 bases between. Germline V gene data show CDR1 as SEHNR and CDR2 as FQNEAQ (reference sequence). This CDR3 reads CASSLPNGVEQYF. The CDR3 DNA reads as TGTGCCAGCAGCTTACCTAACGGGGTCGAGCAGTACTTC.

The chain employs TRBV27 and TRBJ2-1, with a possible D match to TRBD1 (6 bases). Trimming shortened V by 5 bases and J by 5 bases, and 16 bases separated the two germline ends. The CDR3 is 15 amino acids. CDR1 MNHEY and CDR2 SMNVEV come from the germline V gene (reference sequence). The CDR3 protein is CASSPTLGGHNEQFF. CDR3 coding DNA: TGTGCCAGCAGTCCTACCTTAGGGGGTCACAATGAGCAGTTCTTC.

This clone was seen once. V is TRBV5-1 and J is TRBJ1-1; no reliable D call. Germline V CDR1 and CDR2: SGHRS, YFSETQ. V lost 5 bases and J lost 8, with 16 bases in between. The CDR3 contains 13 residues. CDR3 nucleotide sequence: TGCGCCAGCAGACCAACCTGGGCGATAGAAGCTTTCTTT. Its translation is CASRPTWAIEAFF.